Reported below is one T cell receptor (beta chain). The data were taken from a study of blood T cell repertoires in COVID-19. The repertoire was sequenced with immunoSEQ multiplex PCR; TCRdb's copy has only in-frame clones and lacks some. The table records fewer than 400,000 clones, 85% to 90% of them present only once. The sample taken for sequencing was peripheral blood. The receptor was derived from a woman aged 25 to 39 with COVID-19, enrolled during active disease.

The CDR3 region has the DNA TGTGCCAGCAGTGAAAGGAGGACTGGAAACACCATATATTTT. Its translation is CASSERRTGNTIYF. The chain joins TRBV2 to TRBJ1-3; no reliable D call. The CDR3 contains 14 residues. The germline gives CDR1 SNHLY, CDR2 FYNNEI. V dropped 2 bases and J dropped 2 bases, with 7 bases sitting between them.